Listed below are T cell receptor beta chains from one sample, sequenced in a study of neurological immune-mediated disorders. TCRdb passed the 5' RACE reads through MiXCR, listing each CDR3 protein once. The sample includes roughly 4,000 distinct CDR3 sequences, roughly 33% of them seen just once. Sequences were obtained from CD8+ T cells from blood. The receptors were sampled from a man in his fifties with HTLV-1-associated myelopathy (HAM/TSP). Each CDR3 is given with its conserved first and last residue. D genes are given only for firm matches. Rows give clone size only sometimes, using once, few, many, or a class for an expanded clone.

v_gene,d_gene,abundance,j_gene,CDR3aa,CDR3nt
TRBV7-9,-,-,TRBJ2-7,CASKDGLAYEQYF,TGTGCCAGCAAGGATGGACTTGCGTACGAGCAGTACTTC
TRBV11-2,TRBD1,medium-sized,TRBJ2-7,CASSLGQGANEQYF,TGTGCCAGCAGCTTAGGACAGGGGGCGAACGAGCAGTACTTC
TRBV18,-,few,TRBJ2-5,CASSPDRQRETQYF,TGTGCCAGCTCACCAGACAGGCAAAGAGAGACCCAGTACTTC
TRBV5-1,-,once,TRBJ2-7,CASSLSGASYEQYF,TGCGCCAGCAGCTTGTCGGGGGCCTCCTACGAGCAGTACTTC
TRBV5-1,-,medium-sized,TRBJ2-2,CASYGALNTGELFF,TGCGCCAGCTACGGGGCTTTGAACACCGGGGAGCTGTTTTTT
TRBV7-9,TRBD1,many,TRBJ1-1,CASKPDREDEAFF,TGTGCCAGCAAACCGGACAGGGAAGATGAAGCTTTCTTT
TRBV5-5,-,many,TRBJ1-1,CASSLGTTNTEAFF,TGTGCCAGCAGCTTGGGCACCACGAACACTGAAGCTTTCTTT
TRBV6-6,-,few,TRBJ2-7,CASSYRVGDEQYF,TGTGCCAGCAGTTATCGGGTTGGGGACGAGCAGTACTTC
TRBV5-1,-,-,TRBJ1-1,CASTPIGGVDEAFF,TGCGCCAGCACCCCTATTGGGGGTGTTGATGAAGCTTTCTTT
TRBV5-1,TRBD1,many,TRBJ1-1,CASSLYGTGELSTEAFF,TGCGCCAGCAGCCTTTACGGGACAGGGGAATTGAGCACTGAAGCTTTCTTT
TRBV20-1,TRBD1,many,TRBJ1-1,CSAHLTGGRTEAFF,TGCAGTGCTCACCTGACAGGGGGGAGGACTGAAGCTTTCTTT
TRBV4-1,TRBD1,many,TRBJ2-2,CASSQQLQGAGELFF,TGCGCCAGCAGCCAGCAGTTACAGGGGGCCGGGGAGCTGTTTTTT
TRBV3-1,TRBD1,-,TRBJ1-2,CASSQTGQGGGYTF,TGTGCCAGCAGCCAAACCGGACAGGGAGGAGGCTACACCTTC
TRBV7-9,TRBD1,-,TRBJ1-2,CASSLDRGPGDGYTF,TGTGCCAGCAGCTTGGACAGGGGCCCCGGGGATGGCTACACCTTC
TRBV5-1,TRBD1,many,TRBJ1-5,CASSPGTGGRQPQHF,TGCGCCAGCAGCCCCGGGACAGGGGGTCGACAGCCCCAGCATTTT
TRBV7-9,-,medium-sized,TRBJ2-7,CAYRIDRSYEQYF,TGTGCCTACCGTATAGACAGATCCTACGAGCAGTACTTC
TRBV7-9,-,-,TRBJ2-3,CASSLVGADTQYF,TGTGCCAGCAGCTTAGTGGGGGCAGATACGCAGTATTTT
TRBV5-1,TRBD1,-,TRBJ1-1,CASSSGTGFTEAFF,TGCGCCAGCAGCTCAGGGACAGGGTTCACTGAAGCTTTCTTT
TRBV18,TRBD1,many,TRBJ2-1,CASSPDRGNEQFF,TGTGCCAGCTCACCGGACAGGGGGAATGAGCAGTTCTTC
TRBV27,TRBD1,many,TRBJ2-7,CASSSSTGGDEQYF,TGTGCCAGCAGTTCCTCGACAGGGGGGGACGAGCAGTACTTC
TRBV7-9,-,many,TRBJ1-2,CASSTGQTVYGYTF,TGTGCCAGCAGCACAGGGCAGACTGTCTATGGCTACACCTTC
TRBV5-1,-,few,TRBJ2-7,CASTGGRVLFDEQYF,TGCGCCAGCACCGGAGGTAGGGTCCTTTTCGACGAGCAGTACTTC
TRBV20-1,-,medium-sized,TRBJ2-7,CSASPLGAEEQYF,TGCAGTGCTAGCCCGTTGGGGGCAGAAGAGCAGTACTTC
TRBV20-1,TRBD2,many,TRBJ2-1,CSALLPAGVNNEQFF,TGCAGTGCCCTCCTGCCGGCGGGGGTAAACAATGAGCAGTTCTTC
TRBV29-1,TRBD2,many,TRBJ2-3,CSVGGRADTQYF,TGCAGCGTGGGCGGGAGGGCCGATACGCAGTATTTT
TRBV25-1,-,-,TRBJ2-4,CASSSPIAKNIQYF,TGTGCCAGCAGTTCACCGATAGCCAAAAACATTCAGTACTTC
TRBV7-9,-,-,TRBJ1-1,CASSLQSLGNTEAFF,TGTGCCAGCAGCTTACAAAGTCTTGGGAACACTGAAGCTTTCTTT
TRBV24-1,TRBD2,-,TRBJ2-1,CATSDMTSGRALEQFF,TGTGCCACCAGTGATATGACTAGCGGGAGGGCCCTTGAGCAGTTCTTC
TRBV6-1,-,many,TRBJ1-3,CASSHGASGNTIYF,TGTGCCAGCAGCCATGGAGCGTCTGGAAACACCATATATTTT
TRBV6-6,TRBD1,many,TRBJ1-1,CASCILPGTENTEAFF,TGTGCCAGCTGCATTCTTCCCGGGACAGAGAACACTGAAGCTTTCTTT
TRBV5-1,-,many,TRBJ2-6,CASSWRSGANVLTF,TGCGCCAGCAGCTGGAGGAGTGGGGCCAACGTCCTGACTTTC
TRBV20-1,TRBD1,-,TRBJ1-1,CSAPYRGPNTEAFF,TGCAGTGCTCCCTACAGGGGGCCGAACACTGAAGCTTTCTTT
TRBV3-1,TRBD2,many,TRBJ2-1,CASSHGEGTSGYNEQFF,TGTGCCAGCAGCCACGGGGAAGGGACTAGCGGCTACAATGAGCAGTTCTTC
TRBV28,TRBD1,few,TRBJ2-1,CASSFLGGDTDTQFF,TGTGCCAGCAGTTTTTTAGGGGGCGACACAGATACGCAGTTCTTC
TRBV2,-,few,TRBJ2-2,CASKRTDENTGELFF,TGTGCCAGCAAAAGAACGGACGAGAACACCGGGGAGCTGTTTTTT
TRBV6-4,TRBD2,-,TRBJ2-1,CASSDSGGVYNEQFF,TGTGCCAGCAGTGACTCGGGGGGGGTCTACAATGAGCAGTTCTTC
TRBV7-9,TRBD2,medium-sized,TRBJ2-1,CASSGTSGRDNEQFF,TGTGCCAGCAGCGGGACTAGCGGGAGGGACAATGAGCAGTTCTTC
TRBV6-1,-,many,TRBJ2-1,CASSEAGGSSFF,TGTGCCAGCAGTGAAGCAGGAGGGTCTTCGTTCTTC
TRBV7-6,TRBD2,medium-sized,TRBJ2-3,CASSSTSGGARDTDTQYF,TGTGCCAGCAGCTCGACTAGCGGGGGGGCTAGGGACACAGATACGCAGTATTTT
TRBV30,-,-,TRBJ1-1,CAWSYGAEAFF,TGTGCCTGGAGTTACGGGGCTGAAGCTTTCTTT
TRBV20-1,-,-,TRBJ2-1,CSARDALRGGTEQFF,TGCAGTGCTAGAGATGCGTTGAGGGGGGGGACTGAGCAGTTCTTC
TRBV20-1,-,medium-sized,TRBJ2-7,CSARETVTYEQYF,TGCAGTGCTAGAGAGACAGTCACCTACGAGCAGTACTTC
TRBV21-1,-,many,TRBJ2-7,CASSKGAGGFYEQYF,TGTGCCAGCAGCAAAGGGGCAGGGGGATTCTACGAGCAGTACTTC
TRBV9,TRBD1,many,TRBJ1-1,CASSVGDRRNTEAFF,TGTGCCAGCAGCGTAGGGGACAGAAGGAACACTGAAGCTTTCTTT
TRBV4-2,TRBD2,hyperexpanded,TRBJ2-3,CASSLGAGLTPGDTQYF,TGTGCCAGCAGCCTCGGAGCGGGACTCACTCCGGGAGATACGCAGTATTTT
TRBV29-1,-,many,TRBJ1-2,CSVDEGNYGYTF,TGCAGCGTTGATGAGGGTAACTATGGCTACACCTTC
TRBV12-3/TRBV12-4,-,-,TRBJ1-5,CASSPRYQPQHF,TGTGCCAGCAGTCCCCGATACCAGCCCCAGCATTTT
TRBV20-1,TRBD2,-,TRBJ2-1,CSARPSAGNEQFF,TGCAGTGCTAGACCATCAGCGGGGAATGAGCAGTTCTTC
TRBV5-4,-,-,TRBJ2-5,CASSLGGIEETQYF,TGTGCCAGCAGCTTAGGAGGGATTGAAGAGACCCAGTACTTC
TRBV5-1,-,many,TRBJ2-3,CASSLALAGTDTQYF,TGCGCCAGCAGCTTGGCCCTAGCCGGCACAGATACGCAGTATTTT
TRBV20-1,-,-,TRBJ1-4,CSAGGSNEKLFF,TGCAGTGCTGGAGGGTCTAATGAAAAACTGTTTTTT
TRBV9,TRBD2,many,TRBJ2-2,CASSSSGRSGELFF,TGTGCCAGCAGCTCTAGCGGGAGGTCCGGGGAGCTGTTTTTT
TRBV19,-,many,TRBJ2-2,CASSWVGTGELFF,TGTGCCAGTAGTTGGGTCGGCACCGGGGAGCTGTTTTTT
TRBV7-9,TRBD1,many,TRBJ2-7,CASSLAQGANEQYF,TGTGCCAGCAGCTTAGCGCAGGGGGCCAACGAGCAGTACTTC
TRBV3-1,-,large,TRBJ2-7,CASSREEADAYEQYF,TGTGCCAGCAGCCGAGAGGAAGCAGACGCCTACGAGCAGTACTTC
TRBV7-9,-,once,TRBJ2-2,CAISPYSTGELFF,TGTGCCATTTCTCCCTACAGTACCGGGGAGCTGTTTTTT
TRBV6-4,TRBD1,many,TRBJ1-1,CASSEGDRGEAFF,TGTGCCAGCAGTGAGGGCGACAGGGGTGAAGCTTTCTTT
TRBV7-3,TRBD2,many,TRBJ2-3,CASSQRLAGGPDTQYF,TGTGCCAGCAGCCAACGACTAGCGGGGGGGCCTGATACGCAGTATTTT